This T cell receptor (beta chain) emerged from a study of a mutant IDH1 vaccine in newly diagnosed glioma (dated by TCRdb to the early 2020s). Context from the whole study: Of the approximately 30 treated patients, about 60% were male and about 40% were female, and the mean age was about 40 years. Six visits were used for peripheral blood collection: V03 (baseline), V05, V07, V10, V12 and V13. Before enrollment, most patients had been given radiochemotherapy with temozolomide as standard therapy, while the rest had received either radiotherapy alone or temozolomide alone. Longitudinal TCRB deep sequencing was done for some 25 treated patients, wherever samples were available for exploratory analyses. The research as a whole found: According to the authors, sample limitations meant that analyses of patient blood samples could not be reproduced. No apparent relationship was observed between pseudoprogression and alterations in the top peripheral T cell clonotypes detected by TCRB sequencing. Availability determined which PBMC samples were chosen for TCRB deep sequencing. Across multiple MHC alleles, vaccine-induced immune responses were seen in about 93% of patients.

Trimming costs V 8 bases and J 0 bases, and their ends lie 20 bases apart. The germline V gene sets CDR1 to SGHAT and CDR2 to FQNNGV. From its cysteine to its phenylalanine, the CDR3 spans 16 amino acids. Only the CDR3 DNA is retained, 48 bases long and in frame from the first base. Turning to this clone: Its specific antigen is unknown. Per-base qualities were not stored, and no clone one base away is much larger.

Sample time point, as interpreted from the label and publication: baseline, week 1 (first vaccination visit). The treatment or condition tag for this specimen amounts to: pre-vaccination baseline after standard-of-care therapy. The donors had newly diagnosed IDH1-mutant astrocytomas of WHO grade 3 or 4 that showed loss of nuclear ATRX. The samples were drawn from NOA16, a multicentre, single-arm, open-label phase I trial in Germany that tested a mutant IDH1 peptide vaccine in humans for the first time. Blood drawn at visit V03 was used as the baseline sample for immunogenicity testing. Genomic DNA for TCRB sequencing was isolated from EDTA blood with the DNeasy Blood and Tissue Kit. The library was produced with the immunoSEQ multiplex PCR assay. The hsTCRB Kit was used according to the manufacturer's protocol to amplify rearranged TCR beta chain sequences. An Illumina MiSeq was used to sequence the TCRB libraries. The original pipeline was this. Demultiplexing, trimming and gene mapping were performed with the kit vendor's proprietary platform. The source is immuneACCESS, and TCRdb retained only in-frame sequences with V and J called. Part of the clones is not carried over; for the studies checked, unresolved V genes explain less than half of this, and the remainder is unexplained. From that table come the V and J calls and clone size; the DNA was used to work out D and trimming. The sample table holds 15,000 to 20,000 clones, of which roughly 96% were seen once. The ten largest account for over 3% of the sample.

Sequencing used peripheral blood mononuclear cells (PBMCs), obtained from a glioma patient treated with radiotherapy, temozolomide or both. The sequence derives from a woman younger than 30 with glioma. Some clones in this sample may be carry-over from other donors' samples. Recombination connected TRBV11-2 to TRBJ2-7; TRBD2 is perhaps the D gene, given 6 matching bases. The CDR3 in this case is CASALLPGAGSYEQYF. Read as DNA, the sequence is TGTGCCAGCGCCCTCTTACCAGGAGCGGGCTCCTACGAGCAGTACTTC. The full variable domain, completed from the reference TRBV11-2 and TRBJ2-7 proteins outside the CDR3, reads EAGVAQSPRYKIIEKRQSVAFWCNPISGHATLYWYQQILGQGPKLLIQFQNNGVVDDSQLPKDRFSAERLKGVDSTLKIQPAKLEDSAVYLCASALLPGAGSYEQYFGPGTRLTVT.